The present entry profiles one T cell receptor (beta chain) with its context. Its antigen specificity is not known. Base-call qualities are not available, and no considerably larger clone is one nucleotide away. TCRbeta CDR3 regions were amplified from genomic DNA by means of the immunoSEQ Assay, a bias-controlled multiplex PCR. In the authors' own workflow: The number of nucleated cells in each sample was estimated from the amplification of reference gene primers within the assay. Sequence reads were collapsed and filtered to measure the absolute abundance of every unique TCRbeta CDR3 rearrangement. For each sample, productive Simpson clonality was calculated as the square root of Simpson's diversity index over productive rearrangements. The table was pulled from immuneACCESS by TCRdb, which kept in-frame rearrangements only. Such tables lose some clones; where checked, under half of the loss comes from unresolved V genes, and the rest has no known cause. V and J calls and clone size are copied from that table; D and trimming were computed from the DNA. Within this sample are more than 350,000 clones, with around 89% of them counted one time only. Of the sample, 3% falls within the top ten clones.

These data originate in a study of blood T cell repertoires in COVID-19 (dated by TCRdb to the early 2020s). General notes on the study: Collaborator samples came from the United States, Italy and Spain and covered acute and convalescent phases of COVID-19. The material from the prospective study consisted of cDNA or gDNA derived from T cells, B-cell-depleted T cells, or PBMCs. Deeply sampled blood TCRbeta repertoires from subjects exposed to, actively infected with, or recovered from COVID-19 were included in the dataset. The repertoires were released in a freely available public database meant as a resource for research on the immune response to SARS-CoV-2. The samples were drawn from the first 160 participants of the ongoing ImmuneRACE study and from 950 to 1,500 subjects provided by 6 global collaborators. Nearly every sample came with metadata listing a de-identified subject ID, COVID-19 status, age in years and sex. Where HLA class I and class II types were available, the types were taken from metadata supplied by the sample provider, not from assay-based typing.

Broader findings and caveats from the paper: The amount of clinical and demographic metadata varied by source and participant and was provided uncurated.

Sequences LGHDT (CDR1) and YNNKEL (CDR2) are obtained from the germline V gene (reference sequence). The CDR3, from cysteine to phenylalanine, totals 16 residues. Of the read, only the CDR3 DNA is kept; its 48 bases are in frame from base 1. V and J are truncated by 0 bases and 0 bases respectively, leaving an intervening sequence of 10 bases. One collaborating source in Seattle enrolled patients during active infection and followed them longitudinally through the course of disease. Collaborating institutions collected whole blood in K2EDTA tubes following their own protocols. For TCRbeta analysis, collaborators shipped samples as frozen whole blood, isolated PBMCs, or DNA extracted from either of those sample types.

The chain employs TRBV3-1 (or the pseudogene TRBV3-2) and TRBJ2-3; a tentative D call is TRBD2 (6 bases match). The receptor was isolated from a woman under 40 with COVID-19, enrolled during active disease. The sample taken for sequencing was peripheral blood. The DNA sequence is TGTGCCAGCAGCCAAGAGGGGGACTTCAGCACAGATACGCAGTATTTT. The translation is CASSQEGDFSTDTQYF.